These T cell receptor beta chains were read from a single sample in a study of tumor-infiltrating lymphocytes in primary liver carcinoma. TCRdb analysed the multiplex PCR reads with MiXCR anew, one entry per CDR3 protein. The sample holds about 320,000 distinct CDR3 sequences, 50% to 70% seen once. The sequenced sample was peripheral blood. These receptors were taken from a middle-aged man with primary liver carcinoma and hepatitis B virus infection. CDR3s include the opening cysteine and the closing phenylalanine or tryptophan. The D gene is left open where the match is weak. Size values are once, few and many counts, or a class for expanded clones, and some rows have none.

once	TRBV5-1	.	TRBJ2-1	CASNPSGLPPCNEQFF	TGCGCCAGCAACCCCTCGGGGCTGCCTCCCTGCAATGAGCAGTTCTTC
.	TRBV11-1	.	TRBJ2-7	CASKGNRSYGQYF	TGTGCCAGCAAGGGGAATCGATCCTACGGGCAGTACTTC
few	TRBV28	.	TRBJ1-3	CASRRPRGRGAGNTIYF	TGTGCCAGCAGGCGCCCTCGGGGCAGGGGCGCTGGAAACACCATATATTTT
once	TRBV6-2/TRBV6-3	.	TRBJ1-4	CASRGDTTKGLNEKLFF	TGTGCCAGCAGGGGGGACACGACGAAGGGCCTTAATGAAAAACTGTTTTTT
.	TRBV29-1	.	TRBJ2-1	CSVESYRDPLAGEQLF	TGCAGCGTTGAAAGCTATAGGGATCCGTTAGCTGGGGAGCAGCTCTTC
few	TRBV6-2/TRBV6-3	TRBD2	TRBJ2-5	CASSYPGAGRTQYF	TGTGCCAGCAGTTACCCTGGAGCGGGACGGACCCAGTACTTC
few	TRBV7-2	TRBD2	TRBJ2-5	CASSPNPLAGAGETQYF	TGTGCCAGCAGCCCTAATCCACTAGCGGGAGCGGGAGAGACCCAGTACTTC
.	TRBV30	.	TRBJ2-7	CAWRTPGAGNEQYF	TGTGCCTGGAGGACTCCGGGGGCGGGAAACGAGCAGTACTTC
many	TRBV6-1	.	TRBJ2-3	CASSASDTQYF	TGTGCCAGCAGTGCCTCAGATACGCAGTATTTT
.	TRBV5-8	.	TRBJ2-5	CASSRERTGLRVETQYF	TGTGCCAGCAGCCGAGAGAGGACGGGTCTACGGGTGGAGACCCAGTACTTC
few	TRBV6-5	.	TRBJ1-1	CASSYRVDPMNTEAFF	TGTGCCAGCAGTTACAGAGTCGACCCTATGAATACTGAAGCTTTCTTT
.	TRBV6-2/TRBV6-3	TRBD1	TRBJ1-1	CTSSYGQGKNTEAFF	TGTACCAGCAGTTATGGACAGGGAAAGAACACTGAAGCTTTCTTT
.	TRBV5-4	TRBD2	TRBJ2-2	CVSSAGTSGRTGELFF	TGTGTCAGCAGCGCAGGGACTAGCGGGAGAACCGGGGAGCTGTTTTTT
few	TRBV7-9	.	TRBJ2-7	CASSLSGQKNEQYF	TGTGCCAGCAGCTTAAGCGGACAGAAGAACGAGCAGTACTTC
.	TRBV21-1	.	TRBJ2-3	CASSKVTIDTQYF	TGTGCCAGCAGCAAAGTAACCATCGATACGCAGTATTTT
.	TRBV6-1	.	TRBJ2-3	CASSGYQAPDTQYF	TGTGCCAGCAGTGGATACCAGGCCCCAGATACGCAGTATTTT
.	TRBV5-5	TRBD2	TRBJ2-3	CASRAGLAGFRTDTQYF	TGTGCCAGCAGGGCGGGACTAGCGGGATTCCGCACAGATACGCAGTATTTT
many	TRBV6-6	TRBD2	TRBJ2-4	CASGSGSPTGVAKNIQYF	TGTGCCAGCGGGAGCGGGAGTCCCACTGGGGTAGCCAAAAACATTCAGTACTTC
few	TRBV25-1	.	TRBJ1-4	CASSVRGEGEKLFF	TGTGCCAGCAGTGTTCGGGGAGAGGGGGAAAAACTGTTTTTT
.	TRBV11-2	.	TRBJ2-6	CTSSLSGRGSGANVLTF	TGTACCAGCAGCTTATCCGGTAGGGGCTCTGGGGCCAACGTCCTGACTTTC
.	TRBV12-3/TRBV12-4	.	TRBJ2-6	CASSLLWGIARANILTF	TGTGCCAGCAGTTTACTATGGGGGATAGCCAGGGCCAACATCCTAACTTTC
.	TRBV6-1	.	TRBJ2-3	CASNRQADTDTQYF	TGTGCCAGCAATCGACAAGCGGACACAGATACGCAGTATTTT
.	TRBV11-1	.	TRBJ1-3	CANCLWRTRNTIYF	TGTGCCAACTGCTTATGGCGGACTAGAAACACCATATATTTT
many	TRBV19	.	TRBJ2-1	CASSTWTGGSYNEQFF	TGTGCCAGTAGTACCTGGACTGGAGGCTCCTACAATGAGCAGTTCTTC
.	TRBV2	.	TRBJ1-2	CASSERAPYGYTF	TGTGCCAGCAGTGAGCGGGCCCCCTATGGCTACACCTTC
.	TRBV12-3/TRBV12-4	.	TRBJ2-3	CASSSTTTGSDTDTQYF	TGTGCCAGCAGTTCAACTACCACAGGTTCAGACACAGATACGCAGTATTTT
.	TRBV11-1	.	TRBJ1-1	CASSNSRVTEAFF	TGTGCCAGCAGCAACTCCCGTGTGACTGAAGCTTTCTTT
many	TRBV4-3	TRBD1	TRBJ2-1	CASSRFSGTGMQGQFF	TGCGCCAGCAGCCGCTTCTCCGGGACAGGGATGCAAGGGCAGTTCTTC
.	TRBV28	TRBD2	TRBJ2-7	CASSDSGRFDEQYF	TGTGCCAGCAGTGACAGCGGGAGGTTTGACGAGCAGTACTTC
many	TRBV10-3	.	TRBJ1-5	CASGKQLNQPQHF	TGTGCCTCAGGGAAACAGCTCAATCAGCCCCAGCATTTT
.	TRBV14	TRBD2	TRBJ2-1	CASSQDLSSGSPYNEQFF	TGTGCCAGCAGCCAAGATTTGAGTAGCGGGAGTCCCTACAATGAGCAGTTCTTC
once	TRBV11-3	.	TRBJ2-2	CASSPSGATGELYF	TGCGCCAGCAGCCCGTCTGGGGCCACCGGGGAGCTGTATTTT
many	TRBV29-1	.	TRBJ2-1	CSVELGDEQFF	TGCAGCGTTGAACTCGGCGATGAGCAGTTCTTC